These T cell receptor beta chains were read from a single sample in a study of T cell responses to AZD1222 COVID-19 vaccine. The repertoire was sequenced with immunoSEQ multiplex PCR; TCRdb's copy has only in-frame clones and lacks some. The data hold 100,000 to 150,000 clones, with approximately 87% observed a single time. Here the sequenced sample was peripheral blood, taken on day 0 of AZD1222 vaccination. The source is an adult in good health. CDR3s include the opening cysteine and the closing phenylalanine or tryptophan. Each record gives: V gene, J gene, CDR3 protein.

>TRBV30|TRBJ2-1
CACKNYGGAKRGNNEQFF
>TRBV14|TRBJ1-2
CASSQGQGYGYTF
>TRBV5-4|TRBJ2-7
CASSLAGLELHEQYF
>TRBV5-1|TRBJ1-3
CASSLAGQNTGNTIYF
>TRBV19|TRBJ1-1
CASIPRGGFTEAFF
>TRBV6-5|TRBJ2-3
CASSSPGADTQYF
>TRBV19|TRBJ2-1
CASSIMRHPYNEQFF
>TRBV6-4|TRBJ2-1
CASMGGRGRINEQFF
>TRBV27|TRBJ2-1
CASTNLAGANEQFF
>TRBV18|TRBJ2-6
CASSPFAPSGANVLTF
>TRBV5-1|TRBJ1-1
CASTTDLSTDAFF
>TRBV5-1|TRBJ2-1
CASSSPGGPYNEQFF
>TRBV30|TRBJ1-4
CAWNRGPLANEKLFF
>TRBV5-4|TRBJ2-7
CASSFWTGGHEQYF
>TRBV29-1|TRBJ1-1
CSVYVATEAFF
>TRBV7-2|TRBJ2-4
CASSFITLGQNIQYF
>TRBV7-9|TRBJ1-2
CASSLGGIYGYTF
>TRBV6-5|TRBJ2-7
CASRELGQRYEQYF
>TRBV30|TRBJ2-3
CARRTGDLPGTDTQYF
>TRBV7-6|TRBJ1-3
CASSLYGGGVGGNTIYF
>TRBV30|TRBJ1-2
CAWVQGARYYGYTF
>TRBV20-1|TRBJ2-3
CSASKGASTDTQYF
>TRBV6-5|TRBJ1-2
CASSSGGNGYTF
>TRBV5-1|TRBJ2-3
CATGEVGTSADTQYF
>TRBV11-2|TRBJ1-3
CASSTGGMGSGNTIYF
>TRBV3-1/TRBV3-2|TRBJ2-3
CASSQGGEAGGRADTQYF
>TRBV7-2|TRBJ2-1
CASSLFPSGSSYNEQFF
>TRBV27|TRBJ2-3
CASSLLAGAEADTQYF
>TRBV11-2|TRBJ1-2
CASSPRSRGFYGYTF
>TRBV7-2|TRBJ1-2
CASSPMTGSHYGYTF